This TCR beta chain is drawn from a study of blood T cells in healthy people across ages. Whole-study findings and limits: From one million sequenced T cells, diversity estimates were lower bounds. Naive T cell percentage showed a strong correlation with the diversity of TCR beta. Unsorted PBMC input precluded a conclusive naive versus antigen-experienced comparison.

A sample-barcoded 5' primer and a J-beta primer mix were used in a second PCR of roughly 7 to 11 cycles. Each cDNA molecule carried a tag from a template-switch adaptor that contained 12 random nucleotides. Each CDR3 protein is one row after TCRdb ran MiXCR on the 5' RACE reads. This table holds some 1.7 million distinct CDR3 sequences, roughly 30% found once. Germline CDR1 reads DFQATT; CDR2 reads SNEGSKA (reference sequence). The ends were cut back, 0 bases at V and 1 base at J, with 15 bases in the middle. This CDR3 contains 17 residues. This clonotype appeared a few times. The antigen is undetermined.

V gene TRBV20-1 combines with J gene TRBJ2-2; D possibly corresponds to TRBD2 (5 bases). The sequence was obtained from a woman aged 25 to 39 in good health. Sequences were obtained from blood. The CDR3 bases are TGCAGTGCTAGAGATCTCCGGAGAGGGAGGAACACCGGGGAGCTGTTTTTT. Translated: CSARDLRRGRNTGELFF.